This TCR beta chain was found in a study of T cell repertoires in cytomegalovirus infection. This CDR3 has 15 amino acids. Looked up from germline, CDR1 is LNHNV and CDR2 is YYDKDF (reference sequence). The trim removed 0 bases at V and 9 bases at J, leaving 10 bases unmatched. MiXCR was run by TCRdb on the reads, yielding one entry per CDR3 protein. Among just under 550,000 distinct CDR3 sequences, more than 25% were seen once, and the ten largest hold approximately 13%. The sample comprised PBMCs. The genes are TRBV15 and TRBJ2-7; the match to TRBD2 covers 8 bases. The sequence was obtained from a human donor in good health (CMV status not recorded). Some clones in this sample may be carry-over from other donors' samples. The CDR3 reads CATSRELAVLRGQYF. The DNA of the CDR3 is TGTGCCACCAGCAGAGAACTAGCGGTCCTACGAGGGCAGTACTTC.